This T cell receptor (beta chain) emerged from a study of T cell repertoires in cytomegalovirus infection. Study in general: In public TCR beta signatures, there were indications of both CMV infection and matching HLA type.

For this clonotype: Its antigen is not identified.

TCRdb used MiXCR to reprocess the reads, holding one entry per CDR3 protein. The sample has around 300,000 distinct CDR3 sequences, roughly 9.5% seen once; the top ten hold roughly 4.5%. With 6 bases clipped from V and 0 bases from J, the junction kept 8 bases outside the gene matches. The CDR3 runs 16 residues. Germline CDR1 and CDR2: LGHDT and YNNKEL (reference sequence). Study results and caveats: Carriers of CMV plus the relevant HLA were identified by cumulative public TCR beta family frequency. Clonotype analysis showed dominance of the ex vivo response by HLA-C-restricted CMV-specific TCR beta clonotypes.

The rearrangement joins TRBV3-1 to TRBJ2-7; 10 bases align to TRBD1. Sequencing used PBMCs. This clonotype was obtained from a human donor in good health (CMV status not recorded). Some clones in this sample may be carry-over from other donors' samples. The CDR3 bases are TGTGCCAGCAGACCCTCGGACAGGGGGAACTCCTACGAGCAGTACTTC. It translates to CASRPSDRGNSYEQYF.